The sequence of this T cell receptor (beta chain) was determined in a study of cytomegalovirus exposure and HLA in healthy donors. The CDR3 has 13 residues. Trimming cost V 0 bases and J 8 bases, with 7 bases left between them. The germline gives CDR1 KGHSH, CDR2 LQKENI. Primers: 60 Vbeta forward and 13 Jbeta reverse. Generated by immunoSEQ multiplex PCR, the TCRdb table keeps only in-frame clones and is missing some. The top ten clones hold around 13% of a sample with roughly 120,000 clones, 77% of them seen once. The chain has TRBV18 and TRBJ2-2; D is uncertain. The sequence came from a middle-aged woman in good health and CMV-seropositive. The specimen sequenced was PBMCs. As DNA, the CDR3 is TGTGCCAGCTCACCACCGAATGCGGGGGAGCTGTTTTTT. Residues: CASSPPNAGELFF.